These 25 T cell receptor beta chains share one sample of origin, sequenced in a study. TCRdb analysed the 5' RACE reads with MiXCR anew, one entry per CDR3 protein. The table records around 43,000 distinct CDR3 sequences, approximately 17% of them present only once. Sequences were obtained from naive CD4+ T cells sorted from a lymph node. Documented subset: naive CD4+ T cells, CD4+CD45RA+CD25-. The source of these receptors is a female donor with breast cancer.

The V call is TRBV20-1, the J call TRBJ1-1; TRBD1 matches 10 bases. Germline V gene sequence: CDR1 DFQATT, CDR2 SNEGSKA (reference sequence). Germline trimming cut 3 bases from V and 0 bases from J; bases unmatched to any gene: 4. The CDR3 has 15 amino acids. CDR3 bases: TGCAGTGCTAGTGCGACAGGGGGCCTGAACACTGAAGCTTTCTTT. Translated: CSASATGGLNTEAFF.

The V and J genes are TRBV12-3 or TRBV12-4 and TRBJ1-1; 8 nucleotides agree with TRBD1. CDR3 length: 13 residues. Trimming cost V 6 bases and J 6 bases; bases outside gene matches: 6. The CDR3 sequence: CASSRDRGAEAFF. As DNA, the CDR3 is TGTGCCAGCAGCCGTGACAGGGGAGCTGAAGCTTTCTTT.

At least ten counts were recorded for this clonotype. The chain recombines TRBV5-1 with TRBJ1-1, with 7 bases lining up with TRBD1. Germline CDR1 is SGHRS and CDR2 is YFSETQ. This CDR3 comprises 13 residues. Trimming at V came to 5 bases and at J to 3 bases, leaving 4 bases not matched to a gene. Here the CDR3 reads CASSRDSDTEAFF. The DNA of the CDR3 is TGCGCCAGCAGTCGGGACAGCGACACTGAAGCTTTCTTT.

This clonotype was counted ten times or more. The chain recombines TRBV7-2 with TRBJ2-3; D is possibly TRBD1 (8 bases). The length of the CDR3 is 17 residues. V was cut by 5 bases and J by 3 bases, with 21 bases left in between. The germline V gene encodes CDR1 SGHTA and CDR2 FQGNSA. The CDR3: CASSTGGGAVVTDTQYF. The CDR3 DNA reads TGTGCCAGCAGCACAGGGGGGGGCGCGGTCGTTACAGATACGCAGTATTTT. The entire variable domain, with the rest obtained from reference TRBV7-2 and TRBJ2-3, is as follows: GAGVSQSPSNKVTEKGKDVELRCDPISGHTALYWYRQSLGQGLEFLIYFQGNSAPDKSGLPSDRFSAERTGGSVSTLTIQRTQQEDSAVYLCASSTGGGAVVTDTQYFGPGTRLTVL.

This clonotype turned up a few times. The chain joins TRBV4-1 to TRBJ2-3; D is undetermined. CDR1 MGHRA and CDR2 YSYEKL come from the germline V gene. Trimming left V 1 base short and J 8 bases short, with 10 bases between. The CDR3 sequence is 13 residues long. The CDR3 coding sequence is TGCGCCAGCAGCCAAGGCGTAGACCGTACGCAGTATTTT. It translates to CASSQGVDRTQYF.

The V call is TRBV27, the J call TRBJ2-7, with D maybe TRBD2 (6 bases). Trimming left V 7 bases short and J 1 base short, with 11 bases between. The CDR3 sequence is 13 residues long. Germline V lookup: CDR1 MNHEY, CDR2 SMNVEV (reference sequence). The CDR3 DNA sequence: TGTGCCAGCATGTCTGGGGGGTCCTACGAGCAGTACTTC. Its translation is CASMSGGSYEQYF.

Details on this clonotype: Its ends do not fully match the called genes, so a read error is possible. V gene TRBV7-9 combines with J gene TRBJ2-2; tentative D call: TRBD1 (7 bases). This CDR3 is built from 15 residues. The germline V gene encodes CDR1 SEHNR and CDR2 FQNEAQ (reference sequence). In nucleotides, the CDR3 is TGTGCCGGCAGGGGAGGACAGGCCGGCACCGGGGAGCTGTTTTTT. It specifies CAGRGGQAGTGELFF.

This clonotype was seen more than once but under ten times. The chain couples TRBV2 to TRBJ1-1; D is undetermined. Trimming took off 6 bases at V and 6 bases at J, with 8 bases between the two ends. CDR1 and CDR2 from the germline V gene are SNHLY and FYNNEI. The CDR3 is 11 amino acids. The CDR3 DNA follows: TGTGCCAGCAGCGAAAGCCCTGAAGCTTTCTTT. Protein product: CASSESPEAFF.

A single count supports this clonotype. This may be a read error, as it is one base from a much larger clone. This rearrangement joins TRBV7-2 to TRBJ2-4; 7 bases align to TRBD1. CDR1 is SGHTA, CDR2 FQGNSA, per germline. There are 14 residues in the CDR3. V lost 5 bases to trimming and J lost 8 bases; unmatched junction nucleotides: 9. CDR3 DNA: TGTGCCAGCAGCAACCGACAGGGTACATACATTCAGTACTTC. Translated, it gives CASSNRQGTYIQYF.

V is TRBV7-2 and J is TRBJ1-2, with D possibly TRBD1 on 5 matching bases. Germline CDR1 SGHTA, CDR2 FQGNSA. The CDR3 consists of 13 residues. Deletions cut 5 bases from V and 7 bases from J, with 14 bases between. Written as DNA, the CDR3 is TGTGCCAGCAGCCCCGCAGGGTACGGTGGCTACACCTTC. This sequence encodes CASSPAGYGGYTF.

Notes on this clonotype: A much larger clone differs from this one at a single base, so this may be a read error. This chain connects TRBV6-5 to TRBJ2-5; tentatively, D is TRBD2 (6 bases). The CDR3 runs 13 residues. Germline assignment: CDR1 MNHEY and CDR2 SVGAGI. The V end was cut by 5 bases, the J end by 7 bases, with 14 bases between. CDR3 region: CASSERRVRTQYF. CDR3 DNA: TGTGCCAGCAGTGAAAGGAGGGTCAGGACCCAGTACTTC.

This clonotype came up once. The chain couples TRBV15 to TRBJ2-3; D is perhaps TRBD1 (6 bases). V was pared by 3 bases and J by 4 bases, with 11 bases between. Germline V gives CDR1 LNHNV, CDR2 YYDKDF (reference sequence). CDR3 length: 14 amino acids. CDR3 bases: TGTGCCACCAGCAGTGTACAGGGTCCAGATACGCAGTATTTT. Translated, it gives CATSSVQGPDTQYF.

Many counts were recorded for this clonotype. The chain couples TRBV28 to TRBJ1-2; no clear D gene. Germline V lookup: CDR1 MDHEN, CDR2 SYDVKM. The CDR3 runs to 14 residues. The V and J ends lost 5 bases and 8 bases respectively, with 18 bases between them. The CDR3 loop reads CASSPRPGGEGYTF. CDR3 nucleotide sequence: TGTGCCAGCAGTCCCCGGCCGGGCGGAGAAGGCTACACCTTC.

The rearrangement uses TRBV5-1 and TRBJ1-1; TRBD1 agrees at 8 bases. V gave up 1 base and J gave up 0 bases; unmatched junction bases: 23. The germline V gene has CDR1 SGHRS and CDR2 YFSETQ. This CDR3 region has 22 residues. CDR3 loop: CASSLWGRGRTKVLYMNTEAFF. For the CDR3, the DNA is TGCGCCAGCAGCTTGTGGGGCAGGGGGCGCACAAAGGTTCTGTATATGAACACTGAAGCTTTCTTT.

This clonotype was seen ten or more times. V usage is TRBV29-1 and J usage is TRBJ1-2; a weak D match, TRBD1 (6 bases). V shed 5 bases and J shed 8 bases, with 12 bases lying between them. CDR1 is SQVTM, CDR2 ANQGSEA, per germline. The CDR3 loop spans 11 amino acids. CDR3 region: CSVSGDFGYTF. Here the CDR3 DNA reads TGCAGCGTTTCAGGGGACTTCGGCTACACCTTC. The full variable domain, rest sourced from reference TRBV29-1 and TRBJ1-2, is SAVISQKPSRDICQRGTSLTIQCQVDSQVTMMFWYRQQPGQSLTLIATANQGSEATYESGFVIDKFPISRPNLTFSTLTVSNMSPEDSSIYLCSVSGDFGYTFGSGTRLTVV.

By share of the sample, this clonotype is medium-sized. The chain's CDR3 is CASSSYLGTDNYGYTF. CDR3 coding DNA: TGTGCCAGCAGCTCTTATCTCGGGACTGATAACTATGGCTACACCTTC. The chain couples TRBV7-2 to TRBJ1-2, with D possibly being TRBD1 (5 bases). The ends were cut back, 4 bases at V and 1 base at J, with 16 bases in the middle. CDR3 size: 16 residues. Per the germline V gene, CDR1 is SGHTA and CDR2 is FQGNSA.

The chain uses TRBV5-1 and TRBJ1-4, with unresolved D. Trimming shortened V by 5 bases and J by 6 bases, and 20 bases separated the two germline ends. The CDR3 is 16 residues long. The germline V gene has CDR1 SGHRS and CDR2 YFSETQ. For the CDR3, the DNA is TGCGCCAGCAGATTCGGTCGGGCAGGTCCCGATGAAAAACTGTTTTTT. This gives the protein CASRFGRAGPDEKLFF.

This clonotype was observed a few times. The V call is TRBV7-3, the J call TRBJ2-7; D call uncertain. Germline V lookup: CDR1 SGHTA, CDR2 FQGTGA. This CDR3 contains 19 residues. V was shortened by 7 bases and J by 2 bases, with 30 bases between the two germline ends. CDR3 loop: CASIPPGRVRPPTAYEQYF. The CDR3 nucleotides read TGTGCCAGCATTCCCCCAGGACGGGTCAGGCCACCTACGGCCTACGAGCAGTACTTC.

The V call is TRBV20-1, the J call TRBJ2-3; D is possibly TRBD2 (7 bases). This CDR3 has 14 amino acids. Trimming cost V 6 bases and J 1 base, with 14 bases left between them. Per the germline V gene, CDR1 is DFQATT and CDR2 is SNEGSKA (reference sequence). CDR3 nucleotides: TGCAGTGCCCATGGGAGGGGGGGCACAGATACGCAGTATTTT. This codes for CSAHGRGGTDTQYF.

The J gene is TRBJ1-2, the V gene TRBV5-1, with TRBD1 identical over 7 bases. V lost 4 bases and J lost 12; bases outside the gene matches: 15. The germline V gene has CDR1 SGHRS and CDR2 YFSETQ. The CDR3 spans 14 residues. CDR3 nucleotide sequence: TGCGCCAGCAGCGTTGCAGGACAGGAGACCCCTAACACCTTC. Protein sequence: CASSVAGQETPNTF.

A remark on this clonotype: This could be a read error, since a much larger clone is one nucleotide away. J is TRBJ1-4 and V is TRBV7-3; tentatively, D is TRBD1 (6 bases). Germline loops: CDR1 SGHTA, CDR2 FQGTGA. CDR3 size: 15 residues. The CDR3 loop is CAISQTGSNNEKLFF. CDR3 DNA: TGTGCCATCAGCCAGACAGGATCGAATAATGAAAAACTGTTTTTT.

The chain links TRBV6-5 to TRBJ2-1; weak D call: TRBD2 (6 bases). Germline CDR1 MNHEY, CDR2 SVGAGI. Trimming took 8 bases from V and 5 from J, leaving 13 bases between them. This CDR3 comprises 13 residues. The CDR3 coding sequence is TGTGCCAGCGGCCGGGACTCTGACAATGAGCAGTTCTTC. It is translated as CASGRDSDNEQFF.

This chain uses TRBV19 with TRBJ1-1; no clear D gene. Trimming took off 3 bases at V and 6 bases at J, with 11 bases between the two ends. CDR1 is LNHDA, CDR2 SQIVND, per germline (reference sequence). The CDR3 has 13 amino acids. The CDR3 is CASSMSIGPEAFF. CDR3 nucleotide sequence: TGTGCCAGTAGTATGAGCATAGGCCCTGAAGCTTTCTTT.

The chain recombines TRBV6-2 or TRBV6-3 with TRBJ2-5; possible D gene TRBD1, 5 bases. Germline-derived CDR1 and CDR2 are MNHEY and SVGEGT. The CDR3 runs to 13 residues. Trimming shortened V by 1 base and J by 4 bases, and 7 bases separated the two germline ends. The CDR3 loop is CASSYYTGETQYF. The CDR3 DNA reads as TGTGCCAGCAGTTACTACACAGGAGAGACCCAGTACTTC.

CDR3 nucleotides: TGTGCCAGCAGCCCGGATTTGGCGGAGTCAACCTCTACGAACACCGGGGAGCTGTTTTTT. Translating it yields CASSPDLAESTSTNTGELFF. The V and J genes are TRBV12-3 or TRBV12-4 and TRBJ2-2, with D unclear. The V gene lost 6 bases and the J gene lost 0 bases, with 26 bases spanning the gap. The CDR3 runs 20 residues.